The present T cell receptor (beta chain) was sequenced within a study of blood T cell repertoires in COVID-19. In the study's own analysis: Amplification from reference gene primers served as the basis for estimated nucleated cell counts. Clones were read by immunoSEQ multiplex PCR, and TCRdb kept only the in-frame ones, dropping some. That table is the source of V, J and clone size, and D and trimming were worked out from the DNA. The data contain under 55,000 clones, roughly nine tenths of them seen just once; the ten biggest clones take up almost 4%. CDR3 size: 14 residues. The germline gives CDR1 MNHNY, CDR2 SVGAGI (reference sequence). V was clipped by 0 bases and J by 3 bases, with 9 bases between them.

The TCR originated in a human donor in a cohort sampled during active COVID-19. This chain links TRBV6-6 with TRBJ2-7; a weak D match, TRBD2 (5 bases). Sequences were obtained from peripheral blood. The CDR3, as DNA: TGTGCCAGCAGTTACTCACGGGGATTCTACGAGCAGTACGTC. It codes for CASSYSRGFYEQYV.